This TCR beta chain was identified in a study of CXCR3-negative and CXCR3-positive naive CD8 T cells. Study results and caveats: CXCR3 levels fell partly with cryopreservation; most assays relied on fresh PBMCs. When CXCR3-positive naive cells were set against CXCR3-negative naive cells, the former had more hydrophobic TRB CDR3s.

Per the germline V gene, CDR1 is LGHNA and CDR2 is YSLEER. The CDR3 length is 19 residues. The study made its TRB cDNA libraries by 5' RACE, adding UMI labels. TCRdb re-called the 5' RACE reads and gives one entry per CDR3 protein, without DNA. The sample table includes 130,000 or so distinct CDR3 sequences. Of note for this clonotype: Its antigen is unknown.

Triplicate 300,000-cell sorts were made of each CD8+ T cell subset. The sequenced sample consisted of naive CXCR3- CD8+ T cells from blood. The subset here: CD45RO-CCR7+CD27+CD95- naive CD8+ T cells lacking CXCR3 (TNR3-). This clonotype was sampled from a human donor in good health. Some clones in this sample may be carry-over from other donors' samples. The J gene is TRBJ2-5, the V gene TRBV4-3; the TCRdb call, TRBD1, lacks DNA for checking. CDR3 region: CASSQDSTSGGLYQETQYF.